This T cell receptor beta chain derives from a study of blood T cell repertoires in COVID-19. The repertoire was sequenced with immunoSEQ multiplex PCR; TCRdb's copy has only in-frame clones and lacks some. The table includes fewer than 200,000 clones, approximately 90% detected once. The CDR3 extends over 13 amino acids. V dropped 2 bases and J dropped 4 bases, with 8 bases sitting between them. The germline V gene encodes CDR1 SGHDN and CDR2 FVKESK. The chain joins TRBV14 to TRBJ1-1; no clear D gene. Source material: peripheral blood. This receptor was obtained from a woman aged 60-70 years who had recovered from COVID-19. The CDR3 sequence: CASSQSWLTEAFF. The CDR3 region has the DNA TGTGCCAGCAGCCAAAGTTGGCTCACTGAAGCTTTCTTT.